This T cell receptor beta chain stems from a study of blood T cell repertoires in COVID-19. TCRdb keeps only in-frame clones here, not all; method: immunoSEQ multiplex PCR. The data hold a few hundred thousand clones, with about 83% observed a single time. The length of the CDR3 is 12 residues. V lost 8 bases and J lost 2, with 10 bases in between. Germline-derived CDR1 and CDR2 are SGHRS and YFSETQ. Sequencing used PBMCs or T cells enriched from blood (not recorded which). The receptor's source is a woman in her forties or fifties who had recovered from COVID-19. The gene calls are TRBV5-1 and TRBJ2-5, with D tentatively TRBD2 (6 bases). The DNA of the CDR3 is TGCGCCAGTACCGGGACTCAAGAGACCCAGTACTTC. Translation gives CASTGTQETQYF.